This TCR beta chain was captured by sequencing in a study of shared clonotypes between healthy human individuals. Regarding the study as a whole: Tissue TCR repertoires likely differ from these blood-only repertoires.

V was trimmed by 1 base and J by 11 bases, leaving 12 bases between them. CDR3 size: 13 residues. The germline V gene has CDR1 LNHDA and CDR2 SQIVND (reference sequence). On this clone itself: The antigen is not known.

Profiling relied on immunoSEQ multiplex PCR, and the TCRdb table lists in-frame clones only, not all of them. The data show a few million clones, with more than 80% seen just once and around 0.4% held by the top ten. The split of CD4+ cells yielded CD45RA+ naive and CD45RA-negative memory subsets. The chain combines TRBV19 with TRBJ1-5, with D tentatively TRBD1 (5 bases). This receptor was identified in a man between 18 and 35 years old in good health. Some clones in this sample may be carry-over from other donors' samples. Sequenced material: naive CD4+ T cells from PBMCs. As for subset: CD45RA+ positively selected. The CDR3 loop reads CASSIAGIQAQHF. CDR3 DNA sequence: TGTGCCAGTAGTATAGCCGGGATACAGGCCCAGCATTTT.